The 24 T cell receptor beta chains listed next were all sequenced from one sample in a study of T cell changes during pregnancy in multiple sclerosis. The protocol was immunoSEQ multiplex PCR, while the TCRdb copy is restricted to in-frame clones and leaves out a portion. The profile shows about 19,000 clones, roughly 88% of them singletons. The sample consisted of CD8+ T cells from peripheral blood mononuclear cells, taken in the third trimester of pregnancy. The origin of the receptors is a female donor in good health, enrolled as a control in a pregnancy study.

Only a few counts were recorded for this clone. This chain links TRBV6-4 with TRBJ2-2; D perhaps matches TRBD2 (6 bases). The length of the CDR3 is 14 residues. In germline, CDR1 is MRHNA, CDR2 SNTAGT. Trimming pared 3 bases from V and 1 base from J, leaving 6 bases between. CDR3 DNA sequence: TGTGCCAGCAGTGAGGAGGGGAACACCGGGGAGCTGTTTTTT. It translates to CASSEEGNTGELFF.

The chain joins TRBV9 to TRBJ1-3, with unresolved D. The CDR3 sequence is 17 residues long. Trimming shortened V by 4 bases and J by 2 bases, and 19 bases separated the two germline ends. CDR1 and CDR2 (germline): SGDLS, YYNGEE. Here the CDR3 reads CASSSRREGAPGNTIYF. In DNA, the CDR3 is TGTGCCAGCAGCTCACGTCGGGAGGGCGCCCCTGGAAACACCATATATTTT.

In its sample, this clone ranks as medium-sized. CDR3 in DNA: TGTGCCAGCAGCCAAGAGGCCCCAAAAGCTTTCTTT. Protein: CASSQEAPKAFF. The chain has TRBV14 and TRBJ1-1; no reliable D call. The V end was cut by 0 bases, the J end by 9 bases, with 8 bases between. The germline V gene has CDR1 SGHDN and CDR2 FVKESK. CDR3 size: 12 residues. Filled out from reference TRBV14 and TRBJ1-1, the complete variable domain reads EAGVTQFPSHSVIEKGQTVTLRCDPISGHDNLYWYRRVMGKEIKFLLHFVKESKQDESGMPNNRFLAERTGGTYSTLKVQPAELEDSGVYFCASSQEAPKAFFGQGTRLTVV.

The rearrangement joins TRBV25-1 to TRBJ1-2; perhaps TRBD1 as D (6 bases). The germline V gene encodes CDR1 MGHDK and CDR2 SYGVNS. The CDR3 runs to 12 residues. The germline V and J ends were trimmed by 4 bases and 7 bases, with 10 bases remaining between them. This CDR3 is CASSAGAFGYTF. CDR3 nucleotides: TGTGCCAGCAGTGCAGGGGCCTTTGGCTACACCTTC.

CDR3 sequence reads: CASGQGAAGYTF. The CDR3 DNA follows: TGTGCCAGCGGACAGGGGGCAGCTGGCTACACCTTC. This rearrangement joins TRBV6-6 to TRBJ1-2; TRBD1 agrees at 11 bases. The CDR3 sequence is 12 residues long. The ends lost 8 bases at V and 7 bases at J; junction bases unmatched: 3. CDR1 and CDR2 from the germline V gene are MNHNY and SVGAGI (reference sequence).

The chain links TRBV10-3 to TRBJ1-3; D ambiguous. With 3 bases removed from V and 0 bases from J, the gap between germline ends came to 15 bases. Germline V gene lookup returns CDR1 ENHRY and CDR2 SYGVKD. The CDR3 has 17 residues. The CDR3 spells CAISEREGRSSGNTIYF. The CDR3 coding sequence is TGTGCCATCAGTGAACGGGAGGGCAGGAGCTCTGGAAACACCATATATTTT.

The chain combines TRBV9 with TRBJ2-7, with D possibly TRBD2 on 5 matching bases. This CDR3 spans 14 amino acids. V was pared by 0 bases and J by 3 bases, with 10 bases between. Germline V CDR1 and CDR2: SGDLS, YYNGEE. For the CDR3, the DNA is TGTGCCAGCAGCGTAGGAGGGCCTGACTACGAGCAGTACTTC. Translation gives CASSVGGPDYEQYF.

This chain joins TRBV7-6 and TRBJ2-7; no clear D gene. Germline V gene lookup returns CDR1 SGHVS and CDR2 FNYEAQ. The V and J ends lost 5 bases and 7 bases respectively, with 12 bases between them. This CDR3 spans 12 amino acids. CDR3 nucleotides: TGTGCCAGCAGCCTCTCTACTCGGGAGCAGTACTTC. Translated, it gives CASSLSTREQYF.

The CDR3 region has the DNA TGTGCCAGCAGCCCAGGACTGAGCTCCTACGAGCAGTACTTC. Translating gives CASSPGLSSYEQYF. V gene TRBV7-9 combines with J gene TRBJ2-7, with D perhaps TRBD2 (5 bases). The CDR3 covers 14 residues. Germline CDR1 and CDR2: SEHNR and FQNEAQ (reference sequence). V lost 5 bases, J lost 0 bases, and 11 bases lay in between.

The rearrangement links TRBV28 to TRBJ1-2; TRBD1 matches 9 bases. V was clipped by 6 bases and J by 4 bases; unmatched bases: 3. Germline CDR1 is MDHEN and CDR2 is SYDVKM. This CDR3 spans 13 amino acids. Here the CDR3 DNA reads TGTGCCAGCAGGGGGACAGGGAGCTATGGCTACACCTTC. It codes for CASRGTGSYGYTF.

The chain employs TRBV14 and TRBJ2-7, with 10 bases identical to TRBD2. The germline gives CDR1 SGHDN, CDR2 FVKESK. This CDR3 spans 14 amino acids. J gave up 5 bases and V 5 bases, and 6 bases lay outside the gene matches. DNA for the CDR3: TGTGCCAGCAGCGTTCGGACTAGCGGCAACGAGCAGTACTTC. Encoded protein: CASSVRTSGNEQYF.

The count of this clone is one. This sequence joins TRBV5-1 and TRBJ2-3, with 10 bases matching TRBD2. Per the germline V gene, CDR1 is SGHRS and CDR2 is YFSETQ. V lost 4 bases and J lost 3; bases outside the gene matches: 5. The CDR3 length is 15 residues. The CDR3 DNA reads as TGCGCCAGCAGCGCGGGACTAGCGTTGACAGATACGCAGTATTTT. It translates to CASSAGLALTDTQYF.

Comment on this clone: Other DNA sequences in this sample translate to the same CDR3. This chain joins TRBV6-6 and TRBJ2-7, with 9 nucleotides matching TRBD2. The CDR3 is 13 amino acids. With 5 bases clipped from V and 7 bases from J, the junction kept 6 bases outside the gene matches. The V gene's germline CDR1 is MNHNY and CDR2 SVGAGI (reference sequence). The CDR3 is CASSIGTSYEQYF. The CDR3 coding sequence is TGTGCCAGCAGTATTGGGACTAGCTATGAGCAGTACTTC.

V gene TRBV9 combines with J gene TRBJ1-4; TRBD1 matches at 8 bases. The V segment lost 4 bases and the J segment 8 bases; nucleotides outside the gene matches: 7. Germline CDR1 SGDLS, CDR2 YYNGEE. The CDR3 covers 14 residues. The CDR3 bases are TGTGCCAGCAGCCATCAGGGGGCGGGAGAAAAACTGTTTTTT. The encoded protein is CASSHQGAGEKLFF.

This chain links TRBV4-1 with TRBJ2-7; D remains unclear. Trimming pared 3 bases from V and 3 bases from J, leaving 6 bases between. Germline V gene data show CDR1 as MGHRA and CDR2 as YSYEKL. This CDR3 is 12 amino acids long. CDR3 sequence reads: CASSQNSYEQYF. The CDR3 DNA is TGCGCCAGCAGCCAGAACAGCTACGAGCAGTACTTC.

This clone was observed once. The chain employs TRBV4-3 and TRBJ1-1; TRBD1 might be the D (5 bases). Germline CDR1 LGHNA, CDR2 YSLEER. This CDR3 spans 17 amino acids. V shed 0 bases and J shed 1 base, with 15 bases lying between them. The CDR3 bases are TGCGCCAGCAGCCAAGATCCGCAGGGCTGGGAGAACACTGAAGCTTTCTTT. Translation: CASSQDPQGWENTEAFF.

The chain employs TRBV7-9 and TRBJ2-3, with D tentatively TRBD2 (6 bases). The V and J ends lost 3 bases and 3 bases respectively, with 10 bases between them. This CDR3 contains 14 residues. CDR1 is SEHNR, CDR2 FQNEAQ, per germline (reference sequence). DNA for the CDR3: TGTGCCAGCAGCTTTGTGGGGGGAACAGATACGCAGTATTTT. It is translated as CASSFVGGTDTQYF. Together with reference TRBV7-9 and TRBJ2-3, the CDR3 gives the full variable domain: DTGVSQNPRHKITKRGQNVTFRCDPISEHNRLYWYRQTLGQGPEFLTYFQNEAQLEKSRLLSDRFSAERPKGSFSTLEIQRTEQGDSAMYLCASSFVGGTDTQYFGPGTRLTVL.

The CDR3 region is CASIGYTGANVLTF. The CDR3 coding sequence is TGTGCCAGCATCGGGTACACTGGGGCCAACGTCCTGACTTTC. This chain connects TRBV6-5 to TRBJ2-6, with D uncertain. Germline-derived CDR1 and CDR2 are MNHEY and SVGAGI. CDR3 length equals 14 residues. The ends were cut back, 7 bases at V and 2 bases at J, with 9 bases in the middle.

The chain recombines TRBV14 with TRBJ1-2; D gene uncertain. The CDR3 has 15 amino acids. Germline V CDR1 and CDR2: SGHDN, FVKESK. The V end lost 1 base, the J end lost 8 bases, and 17 bases lay between the germline ends. CDR3 amino acids: CASSQGVRGIWGYTF. CDR3 nucleotides: TGTGCCAGCAGCCAAGGGGTTCGGGGTATATGGGGCTACACCTTC.

V is TRBV4-3 and J is TRBJ2-1; 9 bases fit TRBD1. Germline CDR1 LGHNA, CDR2 YSLEER. The CDR3 has 14 residues. With 3 bases clipped from V and 8 bases from J, the junction kept 5 bases outside the gene matches. CDR3 DNA: TGCGCCAGCAGCCACCGGGACAGGGATTATGAGCAGTTCTTC. This sequence encodes CASSHRDRDYEQFF.

This chain connects TRBV4-3 to TRBJ1-4; D gene uncertain. CDR3 length equals 16 residues. Germline-derived CDR1 and CDR2 are LGHNA and YSLEER. The V end lost 1 base, the J end lost 8 bases, and 17 bases lay between the germline ends. The DNA of the CDR3 is TGCGCCAGCAGCCAAGGTTCGACTCCTCGGTCGGAAAAACTGTTTTTT. This gives the protein CASSQGSTPRSEKLFF.

The chain links TRBV27 to TRBJ1-5; D possibly corresponds to TRBD1 (6 bases). With 6 bases removed from V and 6 bases from J, the gap between germline ends came to 9 bases. CDR3 length: 12 amino acids. Looked up from germline, CDR1 is MNHEY and CDR2 is SMNVEV (reference sequence). The CDR3 reads CASRQGSQPQHF. The CDR3 nucleotides read TGTGCCAGCAGGCAGGGGAGTCAGCCCCAGCATTTT.

This clone was seen a handful of times. The chain couples TRBV19 to TRBJ1-1; possible D gene TRBD1, 5 bases. The V and J ends lost 6 bases and 0 bases respectively, with 8 bases between them. The CDR3 sequence is 13 residues long. Germline CDR1 reads LNHDA; CDR2 reads SQIVND (reference sequence). The CDR3 protein is CASRGEVNTEAFF. The DNA of the CDR3 is TGTGCCAGTAGGGGGGAGGTGAACACTGAAGCTTTCTTT.

This clone was seen a few times. V usage is TRBV5-4 and J usage is TRBJ1-1; 10 nucleotides match TRBD1. The germline V gene encodes CDR1 SGHNT and CDR2 YYREEE (reference sequence). CDR3 length: 16 residues. The V and J ends lost 5 bases and 0 bases, in that order; junction bases with no gene match: 7. CDR3 region: CASSYGTGDMNTEAFF. In nucleotides, the CDR3 is TGTGCCAGCAGTTACGGGACAGGGGACATGAACACTGAAGCTTTCTTT.